Listed here are 24 T cell receptor beta chains from one sample, sequenced in a study of blood T cells in healthy people across ages. The authors ran a second PCR of about 6 to 11 cycles using a sample-barcoded 5' primer and a J-beta primer mix. TCRdb fed the 5' RACE reads into MiXCR, producing one record per CDR3 protein. The repertoire has 750,000 to 950,000 distinct CDR3 sequences, just under 30% of them found once; the top ten carry approximately 10%. The data also belong to a second study, concerning T cells of mothers and their children.

Source material: blood. The source of these receptors is a woman in her 40s in good health.

Written as DNA, the CDR3 is TGTGCCAGCAAGGGGGGGATAGAGACCCAGTACTTC. This gives the protein CASKGGIETQYF. This chain joins TRBV28 and TRBJ2-5, with D possibly matching TRBD2 (7 bases). This CDR3 has 12 amino acids. Trimming took 7 bases from V and 4 from J, leaving 10 bases between them. Germline V gene sequence: CDR1 MDHEN, CDR2 SYDVKM. The variable domain in full, with the rest retrieved from reference TRBV28 and TRBJ2-5, is DVKVTQSSRYLVKRTGEKVFLECVQDMDHENMFWYRQDPGLGLRLIYFSYDVKMKEKGDIPEGYSVSREKKERFSLILESASTNQTSMYLCASKGGIETQYFGPGTRLLVL.

This clonotype was detected ten times or more. This sequence joins TRBV12-3 or TRBV12-4 and TRBJ1-2; a weak D match, TRBD1 (5 bases). V dropped 6 bases and J dropped 4 bases, with 9 bases sitting between them. CDR3 size: 12 residues. The CDR3 region has the DNA TGTGCCAGCAGCAAGGGGACCTATGGCTACACCTTC. Translation gives CASSKGTYGYTF.

The chain employs TRBV28 and TRBJ1-4; 9 nucleotides align to TRBD1. With 6 bases clipped from V and 5 bases from J, the junction kept 13 bases outside the gene matches. This CDR3 comprises 17 residues. Germline V CDR1 and CDR2: MDHEN, SYDVKM. CDR3 DNA: TGTGCCAGCAGCAGGACAGGGGCGCCTCCGTCGAATGAAAAACTGTTTTTT. Translated, it gives CASSRTGAPPSNEKLFF.

CDR3 region: CASSQTGVSNQPQHF. Here the CDR3 DNA reads TGTGCCAGCAGCCAGACAGGGGTTAGCAATCAGCCCCAGCATTTT. The genes are TRBV25-1 and TRBJ1-5; 8 bases align to TRBD1. The germline gives CDR1 MGHDK, CDR2 SYGVNS. Trimming removed 6 bases from V and 0 bases from J; junction bases left unmatched: 4. The CDR3 spans 15 residues.

This clonotype has ten or more counts. V and J are TRBV5-1 and TRBJ1-2, with D perhaps matching TRBD1 (5 bases). Trimming removed 3 bases from V and 2 bases from J, with 17 bases in between. The CDR3 covers 16 residues. CDR1 is SGHRS, CDR2 YFSETQ, per germline. This CDR3 is CASSSEGYRQNYGYTF. CDR3 coding DNA: TGCGCCAGCAGCTCCGAGGGGTACAGGCAGAACTATGGCTACACCTTC. The complete variable domain, with remaining parts taken from reference TRBV5-1 and TRBJ1-2, reads KAGVTQTPRYLIKTRGQQVTLSCSPISGHRSVSWYQQTPGQGLQFLFEYFSETQRNKGNFPGRFSGRQFSNSRSEMNVSTLELGDSALYLCASSSEGYRQNYGYTFGSGTRLTVV.

The V gene is TRBV19, the J gene TRBJ2-4; no reliable D call. V was clipped by 6 bases and J by 8 bases, with 14 bases between them. The V gene's germline CDR1 is LNHDA and CDR2 SQIVND (reference sequence). CDR3 size: 13 residues. The CDR3 DNA reads TGTGCCAGTAGATTGACCAGAGGAGACATTCAGTACTTC. This encodes CASRLTRGDIQYF.

With respect to this clonotype: The junction departs from germline at one end; a sequencing error may be responsible. The chain links TRBV4-3 to TRBJ2-1, with 9 bases lining up with TRBD1. Germline V gives CDR1 LGHNA, CDR2 YSLEER. There are 16 residues in the CDR3. The CDR3 reads CVSSQAGQGSYNEQFF. Here the CDR3 DNA reads TGCGTCAGCAGCCAAGCGGGACAGGGATCCTACAATGAGCAGTTCTTC.

The gene calls are TRBV5-1 and TRBJ1-1; D perhaps matches TRBD1 (5 bases). There are 17 residues in the CDR3. CDR1 is SGHRS and CDR2 is YFSETQ in the germline V gene. The V gene lost 4 bases and the J gene lost 8 bases, with 27 bases spanning the gap. The CDR3 region has the DNA TGCGCCAGCAGCGGGGGGAGGGGACCTGATATCGGGGGAGAAGCTTTCTTT. Translating gives CASSGGRGPDIGGEAFF.

This clonotype was observed many times. The chain employs TRBV20-1 and TRBJ2-1; D call uncertain. Trimming pared 6 bases from V and 3 bases from J, leaving 15 bases between. Germline CDR1 DFQATT, CDR2 SNEGSKA (reference sequence). The length of the CDR3 is 14 residues. The CDR3 DNA reads TGCAGTGCCAGTCCAACCACCCTCTACAATGAGCAGTTCTTC. This sequence encodes CSASPTTLYNEQFF.

This clonotype has ten or more counts. The chain carries TRBV5-1 and TRBJ2-6; D remains ambiguous. The CDR3 has 16 amino acids. V was pared by 1 base and J by 1 base, with 9 bases between. CDR1 and CDR2 from the germline V gene are SGHRS and YFSETQ. The CDR3 DNA follows: TGCGCCAGCAGCTTGAAATCCGGTTCTGGGGCCAACGTCCTGACTTTC. Its protein product is CASSLKSGSGANVLTF.

The V gene is TRBV19, the J gene TRBJ1-1, with TRBD1 identical over 8 bases. The trim removed 4 bases at V and 5 bases at J, leaving 6 bases unmatched. The CDR3 length is 14 residues. Per germline, CDR1 LNHDA and CDR2 SQIVND (reference sequence). CDR3 loop: CASSKDRERTEAFF. CDR3 coding DNA: TGTGCCAGTAGTAAGGACAGGGAGAGAACTGAAGCTTTCTTT.

This clonotype was observed many times. The genes are TRBV4-1 and TRBJ2-1, with unresolved D. CDR1 is MGHRA and CDR2 is YSYEKL in the germline V gene. V gave up 4 bases and J gave up 0 bases, with 10 bases separating them. The CDR3 totals 15 residues. CDR3 amino acids: CASSPQIVSYNEQFF. CDR3 coding DNA: TGCGCCAGCAGCCCTCAAATAGTCTCCTACAATGAGCAGTTCTTC.

This clonotype came up many times. V gene TRBV5-1 combines with J gene TRBJ2-1; 7 bases fit TRBD1. J gave up 6 bases and V 6 bases, and 9 bases lay outside the gene matches. The CDR3 contains 14 residues. CDR1 is SGHRS and CDR2 is YFSETQ in the germline V gene. The CDR3 here is CASTDRAGSNEQFF. The CDR3 nucleotides read TGCGCCAGCACCGACAGGGCGGGTTCCAATGAGCAGTTCTTC.

V and J are TRBV6-2 or TRBV6-3 and TRBJ1-1; D call uncertain. This CDR3 spans 13 amino acids. Germline V gene lookup returns CDR1 MNHEY and CDR2 SVGEGT. Trimming stripped 7 bases from V and 5 bases from J, with 14 bases between. This chain's CDR3 is CASTQLGRTEAFF. In DNA form, the CDR3 reads TGTGCCAGCACCCAACTAGGGCGAACTGAAGCTTTCTTT.

The chain couples TRBV28 to TRBJ2-1; possibly TRBD2 for D (5 bases). V was clipped by 1 base and J by 9 bases, with 10 bases between them. Germline values: CDR1 MDHEN, CDR2 SYDVKM. This CDR3 is 13 amino acids long. This CDR3 is CASSLSSPLEQFF. The CDR3 DNA reads TGTGCCAGCAGTTTATCTAGCCCTCTTGAGCAGTTCTTC.

This clonotype was observed a handful of times. The CDR3 coding sequence is TGCGCCAGCAGGCCCCGGGACAGGGCTGAAAAACTGTTTTTT. It is translated as CASRPRDRAEKLFF. The V call is TRBV5-1, the J call TRBJ1-4; 9 nucleotides line up with TRBD1. This CDR3 is 14 amino acids long. J lost 7 bases, V lost 5 bases, and 6 bases had no gene match. Germline V gives CDR1 SGHRS, CDR2 YFSETQ. Variable domain in full (rest from reference TRBV5-1 and TRBJ1-4): KAGVTQTPRYLIKTRGQQVTLSCSPISGHRSVSWYQQTPGQGLQFLFEYFSETQRNKGNFPGRFSGRQFSNSRSEMNVSTLELGDSALYLCASRPRDRAEKLFFGSGTQLSVL.

The chain recombines TRBV20-1 with TRBJ1-1; possibly TRBD1 for D (5 bases). The V and J ends lost 6 bases and 11 bases respectively, with 13 bases between them. The CDR3 length is 10 residues. The germline gives CDR1 DFQATT, CDR2 SNEGSKA (reference sequence). The CDR3 coding sequence is TGCAGTGCCAGGGACCTGGGGGCTTTCTTT. It translates to CSARDLGAFF.

This clonotype was counted only a few times. The chain uses TRBV11-3 and TRBJ2-1; possibly TRBD2 for D (5 bases). V was clipped by 2 bases and J by 1 base, with 12 bases between them. The CDR3 is 16 amino acids. Germline V CDR1 and CDR2: SGHNT, YENEEA. The CDR3 nucleotides are TGTGCCAGCAGCTTACGTCGCCTAGCTTCCTACAATGAGCAGTTCTTC. Its translation: CASSLRRLASYNEQFF.

The chain has TRBV20-1 and TRBJ1-4; no clear D. Between the trimmed V and J ends, which lost 1 base and 7 bases, there was a span of 13 bases. The CDR3 is 14 amino acids. Germline V gene lookup returns CDR1 DFQATT and CDR2 SNEGSKA (reference sequence). CDR3 in amino acids: CSARARVVSEKLFF. CDR3 DNA sequence: TGCAGTGCTAGAGCCCGGGTGGTTAGTGAAAAACTGTTTTTT.

This clonotype was seen repeatedly, ten times or more. This chain links TRBV4-1 with TRBJ2-5; D ambiguous. The V end was cut by 0 bases, the J end by 5 bases, with 19 bases between. This CDR3 contains 17 residues. Germline CDR1 is MGHRA and CDR2 is YSYEKL. CDR3 residues: CASSQDDTAFGEETQYF. The CDR3 bases are TGCGCCAGCAGCCAAGATGATACCGCCTTCGGAGAGGAGACCCAGTACTTC.

This clonotype was counted a few times. J is TRBJ1-6 and V is TRBV7-6; tentatively, D is TRBD1 (5 bases). The CDR3 is made up of 15 amino acids. Germline lookup yields CDR1 SGHVS and CDR2 FNYEAQ. Trimming cost V 2 bases and J 8 bases, with 13 bases left between them. The CDR3 here is CASSLSGLLDSPLHF. DNA of the CDR3: TGTGCCAGCAGCTTATCGGGACTCCTTGATTCACCCCTCCACTTT.

With regard to this clonotype: A much larger clone sits a single nucleotide away, making a read error possible. The chain uses TRBV27 and TRBJ2-7, with 7 nucleotides matching TRBD1. After removal of 5 bases from V and 7 bases from J, the junction contained 17 bases not matched to a gene. CDR3 length: 16 residues. The V gene's germline CDR1 is MNHEY and CDR2 SMNVEV (reference sequence). This CDR3 is CASSPRPSRQGHEQYF. Here the CDR3 DNA reads TGTGCCAGCAGTCCCAGACCTAGCAGACAGGGACATGAGCAGTACTTC.

The rearrangement joins TRBV12-3 or TRBV12-4 to TRBJ1-5, with TRBD1 as a possible D gene (6 bases). The CDR3 has 14 amino acids. V was shortened by 5 bases and J by 7 bases, with 15 bases between the two germline ends. CDR3 residues: CASSPLQGAQPQHF. The CDR3 bases are TGTGCCAGCAGTCCACTACAGGGCGCGCAGCCCCAGCATTTT.

The CDR3 is CASSSLTSGGAVSHTPYTQYF. CDR3 bases: TGTGCCAGCAGTTCCTTGACTAGCGGGGGGGCCGTTTCGCATACCCCTTATACGCAGTATTTT. The rearrangement joins TRBV28 to TRBJ2-3, with 14 bases matching TRBD2. J was trimmed by 7 bases and V by 4 bases; bases with no gene match: 22. Germline-derived CDR1 and CDR2 are MDHEN and SYDVKM. This CDR3 is built from 21 residues.